This passage covers 12 T cell receptor beta chains from one sample sequenced in a study of technical replicates of blood from a few donors. The data were produced by immunoSEQ multiplex PCR, yet TCRdb's version contains in-frame clones alone and is incomplete. The data show approximately 15,000 clones, approximately 80% seen once. The sample comprised PBMCs. All receptors derive from a human donor in good health.

The rearrangement uses TRBV6-5 and TRBJ2-3; D perhaps matches TRBD2 (6 bases). This CDR3 contains 16 residues. The germline CDR1 and CDR2 sequences are MNHEY and SVGAGI. Trimming cost V 0 bases and J 5 bases, with 15 bases left between them. The CDR3 DNA is TGTGCCAGCAGTTACTCGAACCAGGGAGGCCAAGATACGCAGTATTTT. The encoded protein is CASSYSNQGGQDTQYF.

This clone was counted a few times. The chain joins TRBV5-4 to TRBJ1-4; 8 bases map to TRBD1. The CDR3 sequence is 18 residues long. With V trimmed by 2 bases and J by 2 bases, 11 bases remained unmatched. Germline V gene sequence: CDR1 SGHNT, CDR2 YYREEE (reference sequence). CDR3: CASSFTGQGLQTNEKLFF. The CDR3 nucleotides read TGTGCCAGCAGCTTCACCGGACAGGGCCTACAGACTAATGAAAAACTGTTTTTT.

V usage is TRBV7-6 and J usage is TRBJ1-2; D is perhaps TRBD1 (5 bases). V dropped 6 bases and J dropped 6 bases, with 17 bases sitting between them. The CDR3 runs to 14 residues. Germline-derived CDR1 and CDR2 are SGHVS and FNYEAQ. The chain's CDR3 is CASSPSGIWHGYTF. The DNA of the CDR3 is TGTGCCAGCAGTCCTTCAGGGATATGGCATGGCTACACCTTC.

The chain uses TRBV11-2 and TRBJ2-5, with TRBD1 matching over 7 bases. The germline gives CDR1 SGHAT, CDR2 FQNNGV. With 7 bases clipped from V and 2 bases from J, the junction kept 10 bases outside the gene matches. The CDR3 loop spans 15 amino acids. CDR3 sequence reads: CASTSKVRGQETQYF. DNA for the CDR3: TGTGCCAGCACCTCCAAGGTCAGGGGGCAAGAGACCCAGTACTTC.

The rearrangement uses TRBV2 and TRBJ2-1; 12 bases line up with TRBD2. CDR1 SNHLY and CDR2 FYNNEI come from the germline V gene. Trimming removed 7 bases from V and 0 bases from J; junction bases left unmatched: 4. CDR3 length: 16 residues. For the CDR3, the DNA is TGTGCCAGCATTGGGACTAGCGGGCTCTCCTACAATGAGCAGTTCTTC. Translation gives CASIGTSGLSYNEQFF.

The genes are TRBV11-2 and TRBJ2-5, with 7 bases identical to TRBD2. Germline trimming cut 5 bases from V and 1 base from J; bases unmatched to any gene: 16. CDR1 is SGHAT and CDR2 is FQNNGV in the germline V gene. The length of the CDR3 is 18 residues. The DNA for the CDR3 is TGTGCCAGCAGCCCATGGAGGCGGGGGAGGGCCGGCCAAGAGACCCAGTACTTC. Encoded protein: CASSPWRRGRAGQETQYF.

This rearrangement joins TRBV29-1 to TRBJ2-2; TRBD2 is a possible D gene (7 bases). Germline V gene sequence: CDR1 SQVTM, CDR2 ANQGSEA. The CDR3 contains 18 residues. V lost 4 bases and J 3 bases, leaving 24 bases between the germline ends. CDR3 nucleotides: TGCAGCGTTGCGGGGGGCCGGACTTGGGGGACGGACACCGGGGAGCTGTTTTTT. Protein sequence: CSVAGGRTWGTDTGELFF.

The chain employs TRBV9 and TRBJ2-7; 8 bases agree with TRBD2. Trimming removed 3 bases from V and 0 bases from J; junction bases left unmatched: 8. The CDR3 has 16 residues. Per germline, CDR1 SGDLS and CDR2 YYNGEE. The CDR3 protein is CASSDDSGESSYEQYF. CDR3 DNA: TGTGCCAGCAGCGATGATAGCGGGGAGAGCTCCTACGAGCAGTACTTC.

This clone was seen just once. The gene calls are TRBV5-1 and TRBJ1-5; D is unresolved. The ends were cut back, 2 bases at V and 3 bases at J, with 9 bases in the middle. Per germline, CDR1 SGHRS and CDR2 YFSETQ. The CDR3 runs to 14 residues. This CDR3 reads CASSFGEPNQPQHF. CDR3 nucleotides: TGCGCCAGCAGCTTCGGGGAGCCCAATCAGCCCCAGCATTTT.

The chain joins TRBV2 to TRBJ1-4; 8 nucleotides agree with TRBD1. Germline CDR1 and CDR2: SNHLY and FYNNEI. The V gene end was trimmed by 7 bases and the J gene end by 6 bases; junction bases not matched to a gene: 4. The CDR3 contains 13 residues. The CDR3 DNA follows: TGTGCCAGCAACCAGGGGGCGGATGAAAAACTGTTTTTT. Encoded protein: CASNQGADEKLFF.

This sequence joins TRBV30 and TRBJ2-5; D is possibly TRBD2 (7 bases). Germline CDR1 is GTSNPN and CDR2 is SVGIG (reference sequence). Trimming pared 4 bases from V and 5 bases from J, leaving 20 bases between. The CDR3 runs to 15 residues. The CDR3 DNA is TGTGCCTGGACTCACGGGGGCGGGAGAACCGAGACCCAGTACTTC. Translating gives CAWTHGGGRTETQYF.

The J gene is TRBJ2-1, the V gene TRBV30; TRBD2 aligns across 14 bases. The CDR3 loop spans 16 amino acids. The trim removed 3 bases at V and 9 bases at J, leaving 10 bases unmatched. Germline V gives CDR1 GTSNPN, CDR2 SVGIG (reference sequence). Here the CDR3 reads CAWRGTTSGRAPEQFF. In DNA, the CDR3 is TGTGCCTGGAGAGGGACGACTAGCGGGAGGGCCCCTGAGCAGTTCTTC.